These 24 T cell receptor beta chains were all obtained from the same sample, sequenced in a study of regulatory T cells in long-lasting Graves disease (dated by TCRdb to the early 2020s). Library generation was performed with multiplex PCR. The sequencer listed for this sample is Illumina HiSeq 4000. CDR3 regions were amplified by Arm-PCR with iRepertoire HTBI primers to construct TCR beta libraries. The public sequencing data were trimmed at Q25 with fastp and processed into clonotypes with MiXCR by TCRdb, which kept only in-frame beta chains. Every CDR3 protein is listed once, alongside the most common genes and DNA of its rows. This sample comprises hundreds of thousands of distinct CDR3 sequences, less than 20% of them detected only once. About 17% of the sample lies in the top ten. Reading the label with the study, this specimen's time point is: newly diagnosed GD, antithyroid drugs for less than 3 months. RNA was extracted from PBMCs in TRIzol for both TCR sequencing and RNA sequencing.

These data were likewise used in another study, on T cells in Graves' hyperthyroidism and ophthalmopathy.

The source was peripheral blood mononuclear cells (PBMCs), collected at new diagnosis, from a patient treated with antithyroid drugs. The origin of the receptors is a woman in her 30s with Graves disease. Donor details come from another sample of the same person, matched by shared clones.

This clonotype was recorded a few times. The rearrangement links TRBV27 to TRBJ2-1; the match to TRBD1 covers 9 bases. Germline values: CDR1 MNHEY, CDR2 SMNVEV (reference sequence). CDR3 length: 15 amino acids. V gave up 7 bases and J gave up 10 bases; unmatched junction bases: 14. The CDR3 nucleotides read TGTGCCAGCACAAGCGGACAGGGGTTCCGGGGGGAGCAGTTCTTC. This codes for CASTSGQGFRGEQFF.

The sample holds many counts of this clonotype. The J gene is TRBJ2-5, the V gene TRBV2; 10 nucleotides align to TRBD1. This CDR3 has 16 amino acids. Germline V CDR1 and CDR2: SNHLY, FYNNEI. The V gene end was trimmed by 8 bases and the J gene end by 0 bases; junction bases not matched to a gene: 9. The chain's CDR3 is CASWAGGQGYQETQYF. The CDR3 coding sequence is TGTGCCAGCTGGGCTGGGGGACAGGGGTACCAAGAGACCCAGTACTTC.

The chain links TRBV5-1 to TRBJ2-1; TRBD1 matches 8 bases. J gave up 2 bases and V 0 bases, and 10 bases lay outside the gene matches. Germline lookup yields CDR1 SGHRS and CDR2 YFSETQ. The CDR3 spans 18 residues. As DNA, the CDR3 is TGCGCCAGCAGCTTGGCACCCCTCGGACAGGGCCCCTACAATGAGCAGTTCTTC. It is translated as CASSLAPLGQGPYNEQFF.

This clonotype occurred many times. This chain links TRBV2 with TRBJ2-1; D possibly corresponds to TRBD1 (5 bases). Germline V gene data show CDR1 as SNHLY and CDR2 as FYNNEI. Trimming cost V 9 bases and J 4 bases, with 13 bases left between them. The CDR3 runs to 13 residues. The DNA of the CDR3 is TGTGCCAGTAACCTTAGGGGTTACAATGAGCAGTTCTTC. This sequence encodes CASNLRGYNEQFF.

In this sample, this clonotype turned up a few times. The chain employs TRBV19 and TRBJ1-2; a weak D match, TRBD1 (6 bases). The CDR3 runs 15 residues. Germline values: CDR1 LNHDA, CDR2 SQIVND (reference sequence). V lost 5 bases and J lost 1, with 14 bases in between. CDR3: CASSGQGFGNYGYTF. As DNA, the CDR3 is TGTGCCAGTAGTGGCCAGGGGTTTGGTAACTATGGCTACACCTTC. Full variable domain (outside the CDR3, taken from reference TRBV19 and TRBJ1-2): DGGITQSPKYLFRKEGQNVTLSCEQNLNHDAMYWYRQDPGQGLRLIYYSQIVNDFQKGDIAEGYSVSREKKESFPLTVTSAQKNPTAFYLCASSGQGFGNYGYTFGSGTRLTVV.

This rearrangement joins TRBV29-1 to TRBJ2-3, with no clear D. CDR3 length: 13 residues. The germline gives CDR1 SQVTM, CDR2 ANQGSEA. The germline V and J ends were trimmed by 0 bases and 9 bases, with 13 bases remaining between them. CDR3 in amino acids: CSVEEEPFSTQYF. In DNA form, the CDR3 reads TGCAGCGTTGAAGAAGAACCCTTTAGCACGCAGTATTTT.

In this sample, this clonotype turned up many times. The V and J genes are TRBV7-2 and TRBJ2-3; D tentatively reads TRBD1 or TRBD2 (6 bases each). CDR1 is SGHTA, CDR2 FQGNSA, per germline. The V end lost 8 bases, the J end lost 0 bases, and 15 bases lay between the germline ends. The CDR3 totals 15 residues. Here the CDR3 DNA reads TGTGCCAGCGGGGGGCCGGGAGCTAGCACAGATACGCAGTATTTT. It specifies CASGGPGASTDTQYF.

This clonotype appeared a few times. This chain links TRBV2 with TRBJ1-6; D unclear. Germline lookup yields CDR1 SNHLY and CDR2 FYNNEI. Trimming took 4 bases from V and 7 from J, leaving 11 bases between them. The CDR3 has 14 residues. CDR3 DNA sequence: TGTGCCAGCAGTGTAGGAGGGATCAATTCACCCCTCCACTTT. Translating it yields CASSVGGINSPLHF.

This clonotype was seen a handful of times. The chain combines TRBV7-8 with TRBJ1-1; D is unclear. Per the germline V gene, CDR1 is SGHVS and CDR2 is FQNEAQ. This CDR3 contains 14 residues. V lost 5 bases and J 5 bases, leaving 15 bases between the germline ends. Here the CDR3 reads CASSRTEGRTEAFF. Here the CDR3 DNA reads TGTGCCAGCAGCAGAACAGAGGGCCGGACTGAAGCTTTCTTT.

Here the CDR3 DNA reads TGCGCCAGCAGCCAAGGGCCCGGGACATCCGACTACGAGCAGTACTTC. Amino acid sequence: CASSQGPGTSDYEQYF. The chain joins TRBV4-1 to TRBJ2-7; perhaps TRBD1 as D (6 bases). This CDR3 has 16 residues. Trimming stripped 1 base from V and 3 bases from J, with 16 bases between. In germline, CDR1 is MGHRA, CDR2 YSYEKL.

This clonotype was found a few times. The rearrangement uses TRBV28 and TRBJ1-5, with 10 positions matching TRBD1. Per the germline V gene, CDR1 is MDHEN and CDR2 is SYDVKM. Trimming cost V 6 bases and J 9 bases; bases outside gene matches: 8. The length of the CDR3 is 14 residues. The CDR3 sequence is CASSRDRGFRPQHF. The CDR3 region has the DNA TGTGCCAGCAGCCGGGACAGGGGATTTAGGCCCCAGCATTTT.

This clonotype occurred a few times. The V call is TRBV25-1, the J call TRBJ2-1, with D perhaps TRBD1 (6 bases). Trimming removed 5 bases at V and 5 bases at J, with 10 bases between. CDR1 and CDR2 (germline): MGHDK, SYGVNS. The CDR3 spans 13 residues. DNA of the CDR3: TGTGCCAGCAGTACACAGGGTAACAATGAGCAGTTCTTC. The encoded protein is CASSTQGNNEQFF.

This clonotype was picked up a small number of times. The chain links TRBV11-2 to TRBJ2-5, with 8 bases aligning to TRBD1. Losses at the gene ends were 4 bases for V and 5 bases for J; bases not matched to a gene: 9. Germline V gene lookup returns CDR1 SGHAT and CDR2 FQNNGV. This CDR3 has 15 residues. CDR3 sequence reads: CASSSKTGEEETQYF. In nucleotides, the CDR3 is TGTGCCAGCAGCTCAAAGACAGGGGAGGAGGAGACCCAGTACTTC.

This clonotype was counted only a few times. The chain joins TRBV6-2 or TRBV6-3 to TRBJ2-6, with D possibly matching TRBD1 (7 bases). V was cut by 0 bases and J by 0 bases, with 12 bases left in between. The CDR3 is 18 residues long. The germline V gene has CDR1 MNHEY and CDR2 SVGEGT. The CDR3 DNA reads as TGTGCCAGCAGTTACTCCAGGGGGGCGAGCTCTGGGGCCAACGTCCTGACTTTC. It encodes CASSYSRGASSGANVLTF.

This clonotype was recorded only once. A read error may be the cause here, since a much bigger clone is one base away. The chain carries TRBV27 and TRBJ1-2, with 8 bases aligning to TRBD1. The CDR3 is 15 residues long. With 2 bases clipped from V and 7 bases from J, the junction kept 9 bases outside the gene matches. Germline loops: CDR1 MNHEY, CDR2 SMNVEV (reference sequence). In nucleotides, the CDR3 is TGTGCCAGCAGTTTAGGTCTCCAGGGGGCAGTTGGCTACACCTTC. Amino acid sequence: CASSLGLQGAVGYTF.

Worth noting for this clonotype: A much bigger clone sits one base away, suggesting this may be a read error. The chain is built from TRBV7-3 and TRBJ1-2; no reliable D call. With 2 bases removed from V and 9 bases from J, the gap between germline ends came to 13 bases. This CDR3 region has 13 residues. Germline V CDR1 and CDR2: SGHTA, FQGTGA. Here the CDR3 reads CASSLGPVGSYTF. The CDR3 bases are TGTGCCAGCAGCTTAGGGCCGGTGGGTAGCTACACCTTC.

This clonotype has a handful of counts. V usage is TRBV29-1 and J usage is TRBJ2-7, with D hard to call. Between the trimmed V and J ends, which lost 5 bases and 1 base, there was a span of 15 bases. Germline V gene lookup returns CDR1 SQVTM and CDR2 ANQGSEA. CDR3 length: 14 amino acids. The CDR3 is CSVSNPPTSYEQYF. The CDR3 nucleotides are TGCAGCGTTAGTAACCCTCCCACGTCCTACGAGCAGTACTTC.

In this sample, this clonotype turned up many times. The chain joins TRBV28 to TRBJ1-4, with D unresolved. With 4 bases removed from V and 5 bases from J, the gap between germline ends came to 14 bases. Per the germline V gene, CDR1 is MDHEN and CDR2 is SYDVKM. The CDR3 contains 15 residues. The CDR3 region is CASSSEGDLNEKLFF. The DNA of the CDR3 is TGTGCCAGCAGTTCAGAGGGAGATTTAAATGAAAAACTGTTTTTT.

This clonotype was seen a few times. J is TRBJ2-5 and V is TRBV11-2; 8 nucleotides line up with TRBD2. The length of the CDR3 is 14 residues. V shed 4 bases and J 5 bases; nucleotides not matched to a gene: 6. Germline loops: CDR1 SGHAT, CDR2 FQNNGV. The CDR3 DNA reads as TGTGCCAGCAGCTATACGGCGGGGGGCGAGACCCAGTACTTC. This encodes CASSYTAGGETQYF.

This clonotype was counted a few times. The V and J genes are TRBV7-9 and TRBJ2-7; 14 bases line up with TRBD2. The germline V gene has CDR1 SEHNR and CDR2 FQNEAQ (reference sequence). This CDR3 comprises 18 residues. The ends lost 1 base at V and 5 bases at J; junction bases unmatched: 10. CDR3 nucleotides: TGTGCCAGCAGCTTAGATGTAGGGACTAGCGGGAGAAAGAACGAGCAGTACTTC. Amino acids: CASSLDVGTSGRKNEQYF.

This clonotype was seen ten or more times. V is TRBV11-2 and J is TRBJ2-2, with 11 bases fitting TRBD2. Germline V lookup: CDR1 SGHAT, CDR2 FQNNGV. V shed 5 bases, J shed 2 bases, and the junction held 4 bases outside the gene matches. The CDR3 contains 16 residues. The CDR3 DNA sequence: TGTGCCAGCAGCCCGGGACTAGCGGTAAACACCGGGGAGCTGTTTTTT. Amino acid sequence: CASSPGLAVNTGELFF. Together with reference TRBV11-2 and TRBJ2-2, the CDR3 gives the full variable domain: EAGVAQSPRYKIIEKRQSVAFWCNPISGHATLYWYQQILGQGPKLLIQFQNNGVVDDSQLPKDRFSAERLKGVDSTLKIQPAKLEDSAVYLCASSPGLAVNTGELFFGEGSRLTVL.

This clonotype was seen at least ten times. The chain is built from TRBV12-3 or TRBV12-4 and TRBJ2-7, with 7 bases matching TRBD2. The length of the CDR3 is 15 residues. J was trimmed by 2 bases and V by 7 bases; bases with no gene match: 11. The CDR3 sequence: CASTSGSGSPYEQYF. Here the CDR3 DNA reads TGTGCCAGCACCTCGGGTAGCGGGTCTCCCTACGAGCAGTACTTC.

The chain has TRBV11-3 and TRBJ1-6; 7 bases agree with TRBD1. The V gene end was trimmed by 5 bases and the J gene end by 6 bases; junction bases not matched to a gene: 10. CDR3 size: 16 residues. Germline V gives CDR1 SGHNT, CDR2 YENEEA. The CDR3 here is CASSPSTGTANSPLHF. The CDR3 coding sequence is TGTGCCAGCAGCCCCTCGACCGGGACAGCTAATTCACCCCTCCACTTT.

This clonotype was picked up many times. The chain recombines TRBV20-1 with TRBJ1-1; 7 nucleotides agree with TRBD1. The CDR3 spans 14 residues. Unmatched junction bases numbered 9, after V lost 6 bases and J lost 2 bases. CDR1 and CDR2 (germline): DFQATT, SNEGSKA (reference sequence). CDR3 protein: CSADRVGLNTEAFF. CDR3 coding DNA: TGCAGTGCCGACAGGGTCGGATTAAACACTGAAGCTTTCTTT.